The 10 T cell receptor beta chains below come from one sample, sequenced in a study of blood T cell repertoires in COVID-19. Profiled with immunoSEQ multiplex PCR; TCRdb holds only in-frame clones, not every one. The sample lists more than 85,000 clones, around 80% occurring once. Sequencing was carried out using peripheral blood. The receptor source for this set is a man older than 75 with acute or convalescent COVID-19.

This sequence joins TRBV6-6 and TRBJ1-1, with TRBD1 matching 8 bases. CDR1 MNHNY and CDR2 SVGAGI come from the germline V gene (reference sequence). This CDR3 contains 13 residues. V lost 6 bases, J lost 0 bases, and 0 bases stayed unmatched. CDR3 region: CASRDRVNTEAFF. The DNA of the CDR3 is TGTGCCAGCAGGGACAGGGTGAACACTGAAGCTTTCTTT.

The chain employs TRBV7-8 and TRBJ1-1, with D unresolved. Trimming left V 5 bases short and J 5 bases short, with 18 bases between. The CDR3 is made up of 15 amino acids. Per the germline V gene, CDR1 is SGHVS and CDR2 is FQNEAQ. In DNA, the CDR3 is TGTGCCAGCAGCCTTTTGTCTGGGCCGGGGACTGAAGCTTTCTTT. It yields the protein CASSLLSGPGTEAFF.

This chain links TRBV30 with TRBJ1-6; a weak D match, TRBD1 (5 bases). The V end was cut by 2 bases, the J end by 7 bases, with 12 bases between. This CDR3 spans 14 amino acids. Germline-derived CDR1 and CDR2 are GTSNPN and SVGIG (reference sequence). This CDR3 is CAWSSNQGNSPLHF. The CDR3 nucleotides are TGTGCCTGGAGTTCTAACCAGGGAAATTCACCCCTCCACTTT.

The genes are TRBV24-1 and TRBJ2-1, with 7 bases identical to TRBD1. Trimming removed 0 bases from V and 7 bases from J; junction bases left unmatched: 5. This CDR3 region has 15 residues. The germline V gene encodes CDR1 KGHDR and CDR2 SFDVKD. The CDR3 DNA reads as TGTGCCACCAGTGATTTGTGGGCCAGGGGGAATGAGCAGTTCTTC. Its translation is CATSDLWARGNEQFF.

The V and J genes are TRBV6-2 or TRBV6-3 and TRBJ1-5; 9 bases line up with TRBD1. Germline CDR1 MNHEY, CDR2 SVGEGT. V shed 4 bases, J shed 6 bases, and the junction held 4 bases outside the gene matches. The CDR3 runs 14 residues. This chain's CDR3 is CASSSRDRVQPQHF. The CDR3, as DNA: TGTGCCAGCAGTTCCCGGGACAGGGTTCAGCCCCAGCATTTT.

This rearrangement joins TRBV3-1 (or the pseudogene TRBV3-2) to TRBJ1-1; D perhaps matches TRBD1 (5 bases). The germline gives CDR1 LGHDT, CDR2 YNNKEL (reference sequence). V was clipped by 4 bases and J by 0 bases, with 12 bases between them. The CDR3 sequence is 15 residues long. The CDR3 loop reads CASSRGGRMNTEAFF. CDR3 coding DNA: TGTGCCAGCAGCCGGGGGGGGAGGATGAACACTGAAGCTTTCTTT.

CDR3 DNA: TGTGCCTGTACAGGAAGCTATGGCTACACCTTC. Its protein product is CACTGSYGYTF. This rearrangement joins TRBV30 to TRBJ1-2, with TRBD1 as a possible D gene (5 bases). CDR1 and CDR2 from the germline V gene are GTSNPN and SVGIG (reference sequence). The germline V and J ends were trimmed by 6 bases and 4 bases, with 9 bases remaining between them. The CDR3 consists of 11 residues. Full variable domain (remainder filled in from reference TRBV30 and TRBJ1-2): SQTIHQWPATLVQPVGSPLSLECTVEGTSNPNLYWYRQAAGRGLQLLFYSVGIGQISSEVPQNLSASRPQDRQFILSSKKLLLSDSGFYLCACTGSYGYTFGSGTRLTVV.

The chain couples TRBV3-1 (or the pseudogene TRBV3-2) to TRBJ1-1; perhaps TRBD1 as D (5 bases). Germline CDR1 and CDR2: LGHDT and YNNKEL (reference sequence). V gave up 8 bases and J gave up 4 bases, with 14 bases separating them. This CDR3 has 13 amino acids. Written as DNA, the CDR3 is TGTGCCAGCCCGGGGAGGGGCCGCACTGAAGCTTTCTTT. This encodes CASPGRGRTEAFF.

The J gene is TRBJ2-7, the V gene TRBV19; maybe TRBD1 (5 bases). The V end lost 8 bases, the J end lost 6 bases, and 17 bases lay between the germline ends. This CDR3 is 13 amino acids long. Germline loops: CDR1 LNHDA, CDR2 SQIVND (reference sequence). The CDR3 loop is CASGAAGTLEQYF. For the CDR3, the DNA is TGTGCCAGTGGGGCCGCCGGAACCCTCGAGCAGTACTTC.

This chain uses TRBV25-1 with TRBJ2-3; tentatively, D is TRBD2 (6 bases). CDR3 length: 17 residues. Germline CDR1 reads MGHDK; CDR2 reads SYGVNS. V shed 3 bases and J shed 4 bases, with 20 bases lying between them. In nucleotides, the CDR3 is TGTGCCAGCAGTGAGTTAGGACTATCGGGGCTAGCAGATACGCAGTATTTT. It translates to CASSELGLSGLADTQYF.